Listed here are 16 T cell receptor beta chains from one sample, sequenced in a study of human T cells and chemical hapten exposure. Time point noted: patch test 2, 6 weeks after DPC sensitization. Noted treatment: therapeutic diphenylcyclopropenone sensitization with weekly scalp DPC. TCRdb passed the RACE reads through MiXCR, listing each CDR3 protein once. The sample carries 360,000 or so distinct CDR3 sequences, about 6% recorded once. Sequences were derived from whole blood, sampled in connection with sensitization to the hapten diphenylcyclopropenone (DPC). The source is a woman between 18 and 29 years old with alopecia areata. Some clones in this sample may be carry-over from other donors' samples.

At least ten counts were recorded for this clonotype. J is TRBJ1-6 and V is TRBV15; D is perhaps TRBD1 (6 bases). V was trimmed by 5 bases and J by 10 bases, leaving 18 bases between them. CDR3 length equals 15 residues. The V gene's germline CDR1 is LNHNV and CDR2 YYDKDF (reference sequence). The CDR3 protein is CATSADSFGHSPLHF. The DNA for the CDR3 is TGTGCCACCAGCGCGGACAGTTTTGGACACTCACCCCTCCACTTT. The full variable domain, rest sourced from reference TRBV15 and TRBJ1-6, is DAMVIQNPRYQVTQFGKPVTLSCSQTLNHNVMYWYQQKSSQAPKLLFHYYDKDFNNEADTPDNFQSRRPNTSFCFLDIRSPGLGDTAMYLCATSADSFGHSPLHFGNGTRLTVT.

Note on this clonotype: A read error may be the cause here, since a much bigger clone is one base away. The chain recombines TRBV6-2 or TRBV6-3 with TRBJ1-1; 8 bases fit TRBD1. This CDR3 is 13 amino acids long. Germline CDR1 reads MNHEY; CDR2 reads SVGEGT. The CDR3 DNA reads as TGTGCCGGCAGGCGGGGACAGGCTGCTTTAGCTTTCTTT. It is translated as CAGRRGQAALAFF.

This clonotype came up many times. The chain links TRBV6-5 to TRBJ2-3, with 7 nucleotides matching TRBD2. From germline, CDR1 is MNHEY and CDR2 SVGAGI. Trimming removed 0 bases from V and 6 bases from J; junction bases left unmatched: 6. This CDR3 comprises 15 residues. Here the CDR3 reads CASSYSRLAVDTQYF. As DNA, the CDR3 is TGTGCCAGCAGTTACTCCCGACTAGCAGTGGATACGCAGTATTTT.

This clonotype was seen many times. This chain links TRBV5-4 with TRBJ2-2, with D uncertain. The ends were cut back, 0 bases at V and 5 bases at J, with 14 bases in the middle. The CDR3 length is 16 residues. Germline-derived CDR1 and CDR2 are SGHNT and YYREEE (reference sequence). The CDR3 loop reads CASSLDLQIGTGELFF. For the CDR3, the DNA is TGTGCCAGCAGCTTGGATCTGCAAATAGGAACCGGGGAGCTGTTTTTT.

V is TRBV6-5 and J is TRBJ2-6; D not resolved. Germline CDR1 and CDR2: MNHEY and SVGAGI. V gave up 6 bases and J gave up 1 base, with 13 bases separating them. The length of the CDR3 is 16 residues. The CDR3 sequence is CASRKLTPSGANVLTF. As DNA, the CDR3 is TGTGCCAGCAGAAAACTCACACCTTCTGGGGCCAACGTCCTGACTTTC.

This clonotype occurred a few times. The rearrangement uses TRBV5-1 and TRBJ2-5; 10 bases are a match to TRBD1. Looked up from germline, CDR1 is SGHRS and CDR2 is YFSETQ. The CDR3 covers 19 residues. Germline trimming cut 3 bases from V and 7 bases from J; bases unmatched to any gene: 21. The DNA of the CDR3 is TGCGCCAGCAGCTCGGACAGGGGGTATACACTTCGAAAGGTCGGGACCCAGTACTTC. Amino acid sequence: CASSSDRGYTLRKVGTQYF.

A remark on this clonotype: At one of its ends the junction is not consistent with the germline gene, which may arise from a read error. V gene TRBV27 combines with J gene TRBJ1-4; D is perhaps TRBD1 (6 bases). This CDR3 has 13 amino acids. Germline CDR1 and CDR2: MNHEY and SMNVEV (reference sequence). The CDR3 sequence: CASSTDRNEKPFF. The CDR3 DNA sequence: TGTGCCAGCAGTACAGACAGGAATGAAAAACCGTTTTTT.

This clonotype appeared many times. The rearrangement uses TRBV28 and TRBJ1-2; the D gene is possibly TRBD1 (5 bases). This CDR3 is 15 amino acids long. Trimming shortened V by 4 bases and J by 3 bases, and 15 bases separated the two germline ends. Germline V gives CDR1 MDHEN, CDR2 SYDVKM. CDR3 sequence (DNA): TGTGCCAGCAGTTCCGCGGTGGCAGGGCACTATGGCTACACCTTC. This gives the protein CASSSAVAGHYGYTF.

There are many counts of this clonotype. The chain is built from TRBV7-6 and TRBJ1-6; D not resolved. This CDR3 spans 18 amino acids. Germline V gene data show CDR1 as SGHVS and CDR2 as FNYEAQ. The ends were cut back, 1 base at V and 7 bases at J, with 20 bases in the middle. The CDR3 nucleotides read TGTGCCAGCAGCTTAGAAGTTTTCCGGGTACCGGGGAATTCACCCCTCCACTTT. This translates into CASSLEVFRVPGNSPLHF.

This clonotype was seen a few times. The rearrangement uses TRBV18 and TRBJ1-1; maybe TRBD1 (6 bases). Per germline, CDR1 KGHSH and CDR2 LQKENI. V gave up 4 bases and J gave up 2 bases, with 11 bases separating them. CDR3 length equals 14 residues. CDR3 sequence (DNA): TGTGCCAGCTCACGCCGACAGGAAAACACTGAAGCTTTCTTT. Protein product: CASSRRQENTEAFF.

This clonotype was detected ten times or more. The V call is TRBV11-2, the J call TRBJ1-6, with 8 positions matching TRBD1. Looked up from germline, CDR1 is SGHAT and CDR2 is FQNNGV. V gave up 1 base and J gave up 7 bases; unmatched junction bases: 3. The CDR3 is made up of 15 amino acids. The CDR3: CASSLGGQENSPLHF. DNA for the CDR3: TGTGCCAGCAGCTTAGGGGGACAGGAGAATTCACCCCTCCACTTT.

There are many counts of this clonotype. The V and J genes are TRBV10-3 and TRBJ1-6; 7 positions agree with TRBD1. CDR3 length: 14 amino acids. The V gene's germline CDR1 is ENHRY and CDR2 SYGVKD. V trimming: 6 bases; J trimming: 9 bases; junction bases outside the gene matches: 8. The CDR3 is CAIREQGRASPLHF. The CDR3 DNA reads TGTGCCATCAGGGAACAGGGGCGCGCTTCACCCCTCCACTTT.

This clonotype has ten or more counts. V usage is TRBV20-1 and J usage is TRBJ1-1; D unclear. The CDR3 totals 12 residues. V was shortened by 3 bases and J by 5 bases, with 10 bases between the two germline ends. From germline, CDR1 is DFQATT and CDR2 SNEGSKA (reference sequence). The CDR3 sequence is CSARWRATEAFF. As DNA, the CDR3 is TGCAGTGCTAGGTGGAGGGCTACTGAAGCTTTCTTT.

Here the CDR3 reads CARGLAGPGGDEQFF. As DNA, the CDR3 is TGTGCCAGGGGACTAGCGGGGCCCGGCGGGGATGAGCAGTTCTTC. V usage is TRBV2 and J usage is TRBJ2-1; TRBD2 matches 13 bases. Germline V CDR1 and CDR2: SNHLY, FYNNEI. The CDR3 runs to 15 residues. Trimming removed 9 bases from V and 8 bases from J; junction bases left unmatched: 10.

Concerning this clonotype itself: A much larger clone differs from this one at a single base, so this may be a read error. The chain employs TRBV20-1 and TRBJ1-6; tentative D call: TRBD1 (6 bases). Germline loops: CDR1 DFQATT, CDR2 SNEGSKA (reference sequence). V lost 2 bases and J lost 10, with 21 bases in between. This CDR3 is built from 16 residues. For the CDR3, the DNA is TGCAGTGCTAGACTGGCAGGGGACTCCTGGAACTCACCCCTCCACTTT. Translated, it gives CSARLAGDSWNSPLHF.

To note about this clonotype: Possible read error: a much larger clone is one base away. This sequence joins TRBV4-3 and TRBJ1-1; D gene ambiguous. This CDR3 is 15 amino acids long. CDR1 is LGHNA and CDR2 is YSLEER in the germline V gene. Between the trimmed V and J ends, which lost 5 bases and 0 bases, there was a span of 13 bases. As DNA, the CDR3 is TGCGCCAGCAGCGAAGCGGGCCGGATGAACACTGAAGCTTTCTTT. Its translation: CASSEAGRMNTEAFF.